This TCR beta chain is from a study of T cell repertoires in cytomegalovirus infection. Turning to the study itself: CMV epitopes that were recently identified and HLA-C-restricted were used alongside well-studied HLA-B-restricted ones. Based on public TCR beta signatures, there were indications of CMV infection and of a matching HLA type.

The CDR3 sequence is 17 residues long. Looked up from germline, CDR1 is SGHAT and CDR2 is FQDESV (reference sequence). V was trimmed by 4 bases and J by 4 bases, leaving 19 bases between them. TCRdb recomputed calls from the reads with MiXCR, one row per CDR3 protein. The sample holds about 830,000 distinct CDR3 sequences; approximately 29% are singletons and the top ten take around 12%. For this clonotype: Its target is unknown.

Sequencing used cultured CD8+ T cells from PBMCs, obtained from culture after CMV antigen stimulation. The chain is built from TRBV11-1 and TRBJ2-2; D remains ambiguous. This clonotype was sampled from a human donor in good health (CMV status not recorded). Some clones in this sample may be carry-over from other donors' samples. The CDR3 spells CASSSRLEYALTGELFF. The CDR3 region has the DNA TGTGCCAGCAGCTCCCGACTTGAATATGCTCTCACCGGGGAGCTGTTTTTT. The complete variable domain, with remaining parts taken from reference TRBV11-1 and TRBJ2-2, reads EAEVAQSPRYKITEKSQAVAFWCDPISGHATLYWYRQILGQGPELLVQFQDESVVDDSQLPKDRFSAERLKGVDSTLKIQPAELGDSAMYLCASSSRLEYALTGELFFGEGSRLTVL.